This T cell receptor (beta chain) was identified in a study of read filtering for tumor transcriptome and immune sequencing. Study summary: Revised staging placed roughly 8 patients in R-ISS I, roughly 16 in II, 6 or 7 in III. Transcriptome libraries were built from DNase-treated RNA.

From roughly 390 ng of RNA, a library with molecular barcoded alpha/delta and beta/gamma adaptors was made. Using its own MiXCR run on the reads, TCRdb lists one record per CDR3 protein. The sample shows around 23,000 distinct CDR3 sequences, under 25% of them seen only once. Findings and limits, study-wide: IR-seq and RNA-seq agreed better without single-read clonotypes. RNA-seq captured clonotypes less deeply and reliably than IR-seq.

CDR1 SGHRS and CDR2 YFSETQ come from the germline V gene. Trimming left V 3 bases short and J 0 bases short, with 11 bases between. This CDR3 comprises 15 residues. This clonotype has a count of ten or more. Its specificity is not known. V and J are TRBV5-1 and TRBJ2-3; unclear D gene. The source is a donor at least 40 years old with multiple myeloma. Specimen: a population of CD138-negative cells sorted from bone marrow. This CDR3 is CASSYNGVSTDTQYF. The DNA of the CDR3 is TGCGCCAGCAGCTACAATGGGGTTAGCACAGATACGCAGTATTTT.